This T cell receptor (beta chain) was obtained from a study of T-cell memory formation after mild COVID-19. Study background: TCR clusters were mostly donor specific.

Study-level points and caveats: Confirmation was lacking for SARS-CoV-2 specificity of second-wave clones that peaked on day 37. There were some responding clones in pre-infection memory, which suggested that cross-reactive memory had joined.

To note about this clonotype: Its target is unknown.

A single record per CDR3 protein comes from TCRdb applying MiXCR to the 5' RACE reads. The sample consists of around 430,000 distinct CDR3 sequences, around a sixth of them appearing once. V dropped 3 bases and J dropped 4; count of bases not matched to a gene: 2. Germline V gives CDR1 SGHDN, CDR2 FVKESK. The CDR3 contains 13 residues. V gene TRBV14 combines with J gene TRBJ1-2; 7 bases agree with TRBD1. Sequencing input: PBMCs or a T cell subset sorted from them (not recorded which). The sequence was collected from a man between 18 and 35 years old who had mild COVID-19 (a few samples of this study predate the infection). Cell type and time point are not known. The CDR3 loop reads CASSQGQTYGYTF. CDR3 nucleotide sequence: TGTGCCAGCAGCCAGGGACAGACCTATGGCTACACCTTC.